This T cell receptor beta chain was observed in a study of shared clonotypes between healthy human individuals. The study, taken as a whole, reports: Clonotype sharing levels among donors were expected to vary with sequencing depth. Compared with memory subsets, naive subsets generally had larger estimated richness.

A CD45RA-negative memory subset and a CD45RA+ naive subset were separated from the CD4+ cells. In regard to this clone: What it recognizes is unknown.

Assay used: immunoSEQ multiplex PCR; TCRdb lists only in-frame clones, some missing. The sample yields roughly 1 million clones, around 78% seen once. Germline loops: CDR1 SGDLS, CDR2 YYNGEE. Trimming shortened V by 7 bases and J by 5 bases, and 15 bases separated the two germline ends. The CDR3 length is 13 residues. The gene calls are TRBV9 and TRBJ1-2; maybe TRBD1 (5 bases). The sequence derives from a man aged 18 to 29 in good health. Some clones in this sample may be carry-over from other donors' samples. The sequenced material came from memory CD4+ T cells from PBMCs. Sample subset: CD45RA-negative fraction. CDR3 nucleotide sequence: TGTGCCAGCGGGGCGGCCCCCGGGTATGGCTACACCTTC. Translated, it gives CASGAAPGYGYTF.